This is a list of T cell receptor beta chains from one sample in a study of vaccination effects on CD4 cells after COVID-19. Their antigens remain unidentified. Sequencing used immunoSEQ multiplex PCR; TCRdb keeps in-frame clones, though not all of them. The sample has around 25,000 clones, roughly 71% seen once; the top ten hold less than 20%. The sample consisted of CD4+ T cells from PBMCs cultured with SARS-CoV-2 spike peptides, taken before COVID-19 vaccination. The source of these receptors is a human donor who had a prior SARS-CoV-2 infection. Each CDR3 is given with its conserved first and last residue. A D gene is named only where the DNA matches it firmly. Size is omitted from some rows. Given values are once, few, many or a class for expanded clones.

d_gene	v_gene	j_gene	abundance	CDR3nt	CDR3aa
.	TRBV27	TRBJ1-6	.	TGTGCCAGCAGTTTATCGGCATACGTCTACCGACAGGCTAGCTCCTATAATTCACCCCTCCACTTT	CASSLSAYVYRQASSYNSPLHF
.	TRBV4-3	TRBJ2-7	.	TGCGCCAGCAGCCAAGATATCGGTCGAGGCTTTGGACTGAGACCCTACGAGCAGTACTTC	CASSQDIGRGFGLRPYEQYF
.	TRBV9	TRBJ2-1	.	TGTGCCAGCAGCGTTTCTTCGAGGGATGAGCAGTTCTTC	CASSVSSRDEQFF
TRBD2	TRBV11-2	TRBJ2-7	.	TGTGCCAGCAGCGGGCGACTAGCGGGGCCCTACGAGCAGTACTTC	CASSGRLAGPYEQYF
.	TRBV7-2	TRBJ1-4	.	TGTGCCAGCAGCCTAATGGGCTCCAATGAAAAACTGTTTTTT	CASSLMGSNEKLFF
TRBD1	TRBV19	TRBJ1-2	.	TGTGCCAGTAGCAAACAGGGGCTCGGCTATGGCTACACCTTC	CASSKQGLGYGYTF
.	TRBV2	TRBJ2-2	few	TGTGCCAGCAGTGACTGGGGCTACACCGGGGAGCTGTTTTTT	CASSDWGYTGELFF
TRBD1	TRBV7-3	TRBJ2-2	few	TGTGCCAGCAGCTCGGGACAGATCACCGGGGAGCTGTTTTTT	CASSSGQITGELFF
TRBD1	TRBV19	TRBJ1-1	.	TGTGCCAGTAGTATCGGAGCAGGGGGCCTGAACACTGAAGCTTTCTTT	CASSIGAGGLNTEAFF
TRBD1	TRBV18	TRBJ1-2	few	TGTGCCAGCTCACCCACGGGACAGGGAGACTATGGCTACACCTTC	CASSPTGQGDYGYTF
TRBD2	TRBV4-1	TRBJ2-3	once	TGCGCCAGCAGCCAGAGAGGACTAGCGGGGGTGACAGATACGCAGTATTTT	CASSQRGLAGVTDTQYF
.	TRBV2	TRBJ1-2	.	TGTGCCAGCAGTGGAGGGTATAATGGCTACACCTTC	CASSGGYNGYTF
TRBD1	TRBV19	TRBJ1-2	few	TGTGCCAGTAGTATAGACCCAGACAGGGTAGTGGAGGGCTACACCTTC	CASSIDPDRVVEGYTF
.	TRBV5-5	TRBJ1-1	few	TGTGCCAGCAGCGAACAGGGTATGAACACTGAAGCTTTCTTT	CASSEQGMNTEAFF
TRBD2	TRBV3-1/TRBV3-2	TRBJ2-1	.	TGTGCCAGCAGCCAAGATATCCCAGTAGCGGGGACGTACAATGAGCAGTTCTTC	CASSQDIPVAGTYNEQFF
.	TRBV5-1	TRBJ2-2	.	TGCGCCAGCAGTCCGACCGCGAACACCGGGGAGCTGTTTTTT	CASSPTANTGELFF
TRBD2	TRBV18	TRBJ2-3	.	TGTGCCAGCTCACCGACCATAGCGGGAGCGACAGATACGCAGTATTTT	CASSPTIAGATDTQYF
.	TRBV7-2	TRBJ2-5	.	TGTGCCAGCAGCTCATCACGTGCGGAGACCCAGTACTTC	CASSSSRAETQYF
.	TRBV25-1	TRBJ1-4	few	TGTGCCAGCAGTCCTTCAATGGGCGCAACTAATGAAAAACTGTTTTTT	CASSPSMGATNEKLFF
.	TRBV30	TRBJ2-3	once	TGTGCCTGGAGCCTAGAGGACCGGCGAGGAGCAACAGATACGCAGTATTTT	CAWSLEDRRGATDTQYF
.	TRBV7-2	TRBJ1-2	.	TGTGCCAGCAGCTTAGGAACCCTTAACTATGGCTACACCTTC	CASSLGTLNYGYTF
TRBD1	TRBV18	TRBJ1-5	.	TGTGCCAGCTCACCGGGACAGTCGAGCAATCAGCCCCAGCATTTT	CASSPGQSSNQPQHF
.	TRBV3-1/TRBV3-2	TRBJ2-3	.	TGTGCCAGCAGCCAAGGCGTGAGTACAGATACGCAGTATTTT	CASSQGVSTDTQYF
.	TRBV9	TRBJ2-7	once	TGTGCCAGCAGCGCCTCGGGACAACTACTCCCGTACTACGAGCAGTACTTC	CASSASGQLLPYYEQYF
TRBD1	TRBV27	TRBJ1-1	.	TGTGCCAGCAGTCCCGGGACAGGCCTATTGGGTTCGAAGGCCATGAACACTGAAGCTTTCTTT	CASSPGTGLLGSKAMNTEAFF
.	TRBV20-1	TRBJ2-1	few	TGCAGTGCTCCGGCCCGGAATGAGCAGTTCTTC	CSAPARNEQFF
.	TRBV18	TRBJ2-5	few	TGTGCCAGCTCCCCTCAGAACCAAGAGACCCAGTACTTC	CASSPQNQETQYF
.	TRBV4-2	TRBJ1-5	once	TGTGCCAGCAGCCAGACCAGGGGTAATGATCAGCCCCAGCATTTT	CASSQTRGNDQPQHF
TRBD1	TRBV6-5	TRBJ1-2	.	TGTGCCAGCAGCCATGGACAGGGGTACTATGGCTACACCTTC	CASSHGQGYYGYTF
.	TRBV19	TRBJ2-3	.	TGTGCCAGTAGTATATTAGGACTACTCGGGACAAATACGCAGTATTTT	CASSILGLLGTNTQYF